The 17 T cell receptor beta chains presented below share a single source sample, sequenced in a study of metastatic and nonmetastatic thyroid tumors. Thyroid surgery was performed in patients who had received no treatment beforehand. MiXCR re-clonotyped the PCR reads for TCRdb. The sample lists 37,000 or so clones; roughly 15% were seen once. The sample taken for sequencing was blood. Receptor source: a male donor with papillary thyroid cancer or a benign thyroid nodule (not recorded which). Some clones in this sample may be carry-over from other donors' samples.

In this sample, this clone turned up many times. This rearrangement joins TRBV20-1 to TRBJ2-1, with D maybe TRBD2 (6 bases). The germline gives CDR1 DFQATT, CDR2 SNEGSKA (reference sequence). The CDR3 covers 12 residues. V was clipped by 3 bases and J by 15 bases, with 18 bases between them. The CDR3 sequence is CSASAGREIRFF. CDR3 sequence (DNA): TGCAGTGCTAGCGCCGGCCGGGAGATCCGGTTCTTC.

This chain joins TRBV5-1 and TRBJ1-2; D gene uncertain. The ends were cut back, 2 bases at V and 5 bases at J, with 13 bases in the middle. The length of the CDR3 is 14 residues. The V gene's germline CDR1 is SGHRS and CDR2 YFSETQ. CDR3 bases: TGCGCCAGCAGCTTTTCAACGTACACTTATGGCTACACCTTC. This encodes CASSFSTYTYGYTF.

This clone occurred many times. V usage is TRBV20-1 and J usage is TRBJ2-3; TRBD2 aligns across 13 bases. The germline V gene has CDR1 DFQATT and CDR2 SNEGSKA (reference sequence). This CDR3 is built from 17 residues. The junction had 11 bases not matched to a gene; V was cut back by 6 bases and J by 2 bases. CDR3 nucleotides: TGCAGTGCCAATGGACTAGCGGGAGACTCCCACACAGATACGCAGTATTTT. Its protein product is CSANGLAGDSHTDTQYF.

The chain's CDR3 is CSARWAASGEGGELFF. In nucleotides, the CDR3 is TGCAGTGCTAGATGGGCGGCTAGCGGGGAGGGCGGGGAGCTGTTTTTT. The genes are TRBV20-1 and TRBJ2-2; TRBD2 matches at 9 bases. Germline V CDR1 and CDR2: DFQATT, SNEGSKA (reference sequence). This CDR3 is 16 amino acids long. Unmatched junction bases numbered 11, after V lost 2 bases and J lost 7 bases.

With regard to this clone: The final CDR3 position lacks the conserved phenylalanine or tryptophan, pointing to a likely read error. CDR3 in DNA: TGTGCCACCAGCGGGTGTGACGGACCTAATGAAAAACTGTTTTCT. It encodes CATSGCDGPNEKLFS. The chain employs TRBV15 and TRBJ1-4; no clear D. This CDR3 has 15 amino acids. From germline, CDR1 is LNHNV and CDR2 YYDKDF (reference sequence). Trimming took off 5 bases at V and 3 bases at J, with 13 bases between the two ends.

This clone was picked up many times. The same CDR3 is also encoded by other DNA sequences in this sample. The chain's CDR3 is CASSPTSLGTDTQYF. CDR3 bases: TGTGCCAGCAGCCCGACTAGCCTAGGCACAGATACGCAGTATTTT. The chain is built from TRBV6-1 and TRBJ2-3; 7 bases align to TRBD2. The germline CDR1 and CDR2 sequences are MNHNS and SASEGT. This CDR3 is 15 amino acids long. V dropped 6 bases and J dropped 1; count of bases not matched to a gene: 7.

This clone appeared many times. This chain connects TRBV25-1 to TRBJ1-2, with D perhaps matching TRBD1 (5 bases). CDR3 length: 14 amino acids. V was cut by 1 base and J by 0 bases, with 6 bases left in between. CDR1 is MGHDK, CDR2 SYGVNS, per germline. For the CDR3, the DNA is TGTGCCAGCAGTGAATTGGGGGCTAACTATGGCTACACCTTC. This translates into CASSELGANYGYTF.

CDR3 sequence: CAISSAGTDENTGELFF. CDR3 nucleotide sequence: TGTGCCATCAGTTCAGCCGGGACAGACGAGAACACCGGGGAGCTGTTTTTT. The chain recombines TRBV10-3 with TRBJ2-2; 7 nucleotides line up with TRBD1. Germline V gene sequence: CDR1 ENHRY, CDR2 SYGVKD. The CDR3 is made up of 17 amino acids. With V trimmed by 5 bases and J by 1 base, 10 bases remained unmatched.

This clone was seen many times. Other DNA sequences in this specimen translate into the identical CDR3. The chain uses TRBV3-1 and TRBJ1-1; 7 bases align to TRBD1. Per the germline V gene, CDR1 is LGHDT and CDR2 is YNNKEL (reference sequence). V dropped 1 base and J dropped 8; count of bases not matched to a gene: 1. This CDR3 spans 12 amino acids. The CDR3 DNA reads TGTGCCAGCAGCCAAGCGGACAGGGAAGCTTTCTTT. This gives the protein CASSQADREAFF.

This clone has only a few counts. The gene calls are TRBV6-4 and TRBJ1-2, with a weak D call TRBD1 (6 bases). The CDR3 extends over 14 amino acids. Trimming left V 0 bases short and J 4 bases short, with 9 bases between. Germline V CDR1 and CDR2: MRHNA, SNTAGT. CDR3 sequence (DNA): TGTGCCAGCAGTGACTCGAAGGGGGGCTATGGCTACACCTTC. It is translated as CASSDSKGGYGYTF.

There are many counts of this clone. The V call is TRBV2, the J call TRBJ2-7; D may correspond to TRBD1 or TRBD2 (6 bases each). The CDR3 runs to 14 residues. Germline CDR1 SNHLY, CDR2 FYNNEI. V lost 4 bases and J 4 bases, leaving 14 bases between the germline ends. CDR3 coding DNA: TGTGCCAGCAGTGGAACAGGGCGGGAATACGAGCAGTACTTC. Protein sequence: CASSGTGREYEQYF.

V usage is TRBV11-1 and J usage is TRBJ2-3, with 8 bases that match TRBD2. Germline CDR1 and CDR2: SGHAT and FQDESV (reference sequence). The CDR3 sequence is 16 residues long. The junction had 9 bases not matched to a gene; V was cut back by 5 bases and J by 2 bases. Here the CDR3 DNA reads TGTGCCAGCAGCCGACTAGCGCCAGCGTTCACAGATACGCAGTATTTT. This gives the protein CASSRLAPAFTDTQYF.

This clone rates as medium-sized. The rearrangement links TRBV12-3 or TRBV12-4 to TRBJ1-6; D not resolved. This CDR3 has 13 residues. Deletions cut 6 bases from V and 11 bases from J, with 14 bases between. CDR3 DNA sequence: TGTGCCAGCAGCGCGGACGGGTTAACACCCCTCCACTTT. Residues: CASSADGLTPLHF.

This clone came up many times. The J gene is TRBJ2-1, the V gene TRBV9; TRBD2 agrees at 7 bases. V was clipped by 3 bases and J by 3 bases; unmatched bases: 9. Germline CDR1 and CDR2: SGDLS and YYNGEE. CDR3 length: 16 amino acids. The CDR3 region is CASSERAGRVYNEQFF. CDR3 nucleotide sequence: TGTGCCAGCAGCGAAAGAGCGGGACGGGTCTACAATGAGCAGTTCTTC.

The chain combines TRBV6-1 with TRBJ1-1; 7 bases map to TRBD1. The CDR3 is 16 amino acids. In germline, CDR1 is MNHNS, CDR2 SASEGT. With V trimmed by 0 bases and J by 1 base, 5 bases remained unmatched. DNA of the CDR3: TGTGCCAGCAGTGAAGCGCCCACAGGGGCGAACACTGAAGCTTTCTTT. The encoded protein is CASSEAPTGANTEAFF.

CDR3 DNA sequence: TGCAGCGTAGGGACAGGGGTCTACGAGCAGTACTTC. Translating it yields CSVGTGVYEQYF. V usage is TRBV29-1 and J usage is TRBJ2-7; 10 bases fit TRBD1. With 6 bases clipped from V and 3 bases from J, the junction kept 2 bases outside the gene matches. The CDR3 contains 12 residues. Germline V lookup: CDR1 SQVTM, CDR2 ANQGSEA.

This clone is labeled as medium-sized. In DNA, the CDR3 is TGCGCCAGCAGCTTCCTCTGGGGTCCTAATGAAAAACTGTTTTTT. It codes for CASSFLWGPNEKLFF. The V call is TRBV5-1, the J call TRBJ1-4; no reliable D call. In germline, CDR1 is SGHRS, CDR2 YFSETQ. V was trimmed by 2 bases and J by 3 bases, leaving 11 bases between them. The CDR3 loop spans 15 amino acids.